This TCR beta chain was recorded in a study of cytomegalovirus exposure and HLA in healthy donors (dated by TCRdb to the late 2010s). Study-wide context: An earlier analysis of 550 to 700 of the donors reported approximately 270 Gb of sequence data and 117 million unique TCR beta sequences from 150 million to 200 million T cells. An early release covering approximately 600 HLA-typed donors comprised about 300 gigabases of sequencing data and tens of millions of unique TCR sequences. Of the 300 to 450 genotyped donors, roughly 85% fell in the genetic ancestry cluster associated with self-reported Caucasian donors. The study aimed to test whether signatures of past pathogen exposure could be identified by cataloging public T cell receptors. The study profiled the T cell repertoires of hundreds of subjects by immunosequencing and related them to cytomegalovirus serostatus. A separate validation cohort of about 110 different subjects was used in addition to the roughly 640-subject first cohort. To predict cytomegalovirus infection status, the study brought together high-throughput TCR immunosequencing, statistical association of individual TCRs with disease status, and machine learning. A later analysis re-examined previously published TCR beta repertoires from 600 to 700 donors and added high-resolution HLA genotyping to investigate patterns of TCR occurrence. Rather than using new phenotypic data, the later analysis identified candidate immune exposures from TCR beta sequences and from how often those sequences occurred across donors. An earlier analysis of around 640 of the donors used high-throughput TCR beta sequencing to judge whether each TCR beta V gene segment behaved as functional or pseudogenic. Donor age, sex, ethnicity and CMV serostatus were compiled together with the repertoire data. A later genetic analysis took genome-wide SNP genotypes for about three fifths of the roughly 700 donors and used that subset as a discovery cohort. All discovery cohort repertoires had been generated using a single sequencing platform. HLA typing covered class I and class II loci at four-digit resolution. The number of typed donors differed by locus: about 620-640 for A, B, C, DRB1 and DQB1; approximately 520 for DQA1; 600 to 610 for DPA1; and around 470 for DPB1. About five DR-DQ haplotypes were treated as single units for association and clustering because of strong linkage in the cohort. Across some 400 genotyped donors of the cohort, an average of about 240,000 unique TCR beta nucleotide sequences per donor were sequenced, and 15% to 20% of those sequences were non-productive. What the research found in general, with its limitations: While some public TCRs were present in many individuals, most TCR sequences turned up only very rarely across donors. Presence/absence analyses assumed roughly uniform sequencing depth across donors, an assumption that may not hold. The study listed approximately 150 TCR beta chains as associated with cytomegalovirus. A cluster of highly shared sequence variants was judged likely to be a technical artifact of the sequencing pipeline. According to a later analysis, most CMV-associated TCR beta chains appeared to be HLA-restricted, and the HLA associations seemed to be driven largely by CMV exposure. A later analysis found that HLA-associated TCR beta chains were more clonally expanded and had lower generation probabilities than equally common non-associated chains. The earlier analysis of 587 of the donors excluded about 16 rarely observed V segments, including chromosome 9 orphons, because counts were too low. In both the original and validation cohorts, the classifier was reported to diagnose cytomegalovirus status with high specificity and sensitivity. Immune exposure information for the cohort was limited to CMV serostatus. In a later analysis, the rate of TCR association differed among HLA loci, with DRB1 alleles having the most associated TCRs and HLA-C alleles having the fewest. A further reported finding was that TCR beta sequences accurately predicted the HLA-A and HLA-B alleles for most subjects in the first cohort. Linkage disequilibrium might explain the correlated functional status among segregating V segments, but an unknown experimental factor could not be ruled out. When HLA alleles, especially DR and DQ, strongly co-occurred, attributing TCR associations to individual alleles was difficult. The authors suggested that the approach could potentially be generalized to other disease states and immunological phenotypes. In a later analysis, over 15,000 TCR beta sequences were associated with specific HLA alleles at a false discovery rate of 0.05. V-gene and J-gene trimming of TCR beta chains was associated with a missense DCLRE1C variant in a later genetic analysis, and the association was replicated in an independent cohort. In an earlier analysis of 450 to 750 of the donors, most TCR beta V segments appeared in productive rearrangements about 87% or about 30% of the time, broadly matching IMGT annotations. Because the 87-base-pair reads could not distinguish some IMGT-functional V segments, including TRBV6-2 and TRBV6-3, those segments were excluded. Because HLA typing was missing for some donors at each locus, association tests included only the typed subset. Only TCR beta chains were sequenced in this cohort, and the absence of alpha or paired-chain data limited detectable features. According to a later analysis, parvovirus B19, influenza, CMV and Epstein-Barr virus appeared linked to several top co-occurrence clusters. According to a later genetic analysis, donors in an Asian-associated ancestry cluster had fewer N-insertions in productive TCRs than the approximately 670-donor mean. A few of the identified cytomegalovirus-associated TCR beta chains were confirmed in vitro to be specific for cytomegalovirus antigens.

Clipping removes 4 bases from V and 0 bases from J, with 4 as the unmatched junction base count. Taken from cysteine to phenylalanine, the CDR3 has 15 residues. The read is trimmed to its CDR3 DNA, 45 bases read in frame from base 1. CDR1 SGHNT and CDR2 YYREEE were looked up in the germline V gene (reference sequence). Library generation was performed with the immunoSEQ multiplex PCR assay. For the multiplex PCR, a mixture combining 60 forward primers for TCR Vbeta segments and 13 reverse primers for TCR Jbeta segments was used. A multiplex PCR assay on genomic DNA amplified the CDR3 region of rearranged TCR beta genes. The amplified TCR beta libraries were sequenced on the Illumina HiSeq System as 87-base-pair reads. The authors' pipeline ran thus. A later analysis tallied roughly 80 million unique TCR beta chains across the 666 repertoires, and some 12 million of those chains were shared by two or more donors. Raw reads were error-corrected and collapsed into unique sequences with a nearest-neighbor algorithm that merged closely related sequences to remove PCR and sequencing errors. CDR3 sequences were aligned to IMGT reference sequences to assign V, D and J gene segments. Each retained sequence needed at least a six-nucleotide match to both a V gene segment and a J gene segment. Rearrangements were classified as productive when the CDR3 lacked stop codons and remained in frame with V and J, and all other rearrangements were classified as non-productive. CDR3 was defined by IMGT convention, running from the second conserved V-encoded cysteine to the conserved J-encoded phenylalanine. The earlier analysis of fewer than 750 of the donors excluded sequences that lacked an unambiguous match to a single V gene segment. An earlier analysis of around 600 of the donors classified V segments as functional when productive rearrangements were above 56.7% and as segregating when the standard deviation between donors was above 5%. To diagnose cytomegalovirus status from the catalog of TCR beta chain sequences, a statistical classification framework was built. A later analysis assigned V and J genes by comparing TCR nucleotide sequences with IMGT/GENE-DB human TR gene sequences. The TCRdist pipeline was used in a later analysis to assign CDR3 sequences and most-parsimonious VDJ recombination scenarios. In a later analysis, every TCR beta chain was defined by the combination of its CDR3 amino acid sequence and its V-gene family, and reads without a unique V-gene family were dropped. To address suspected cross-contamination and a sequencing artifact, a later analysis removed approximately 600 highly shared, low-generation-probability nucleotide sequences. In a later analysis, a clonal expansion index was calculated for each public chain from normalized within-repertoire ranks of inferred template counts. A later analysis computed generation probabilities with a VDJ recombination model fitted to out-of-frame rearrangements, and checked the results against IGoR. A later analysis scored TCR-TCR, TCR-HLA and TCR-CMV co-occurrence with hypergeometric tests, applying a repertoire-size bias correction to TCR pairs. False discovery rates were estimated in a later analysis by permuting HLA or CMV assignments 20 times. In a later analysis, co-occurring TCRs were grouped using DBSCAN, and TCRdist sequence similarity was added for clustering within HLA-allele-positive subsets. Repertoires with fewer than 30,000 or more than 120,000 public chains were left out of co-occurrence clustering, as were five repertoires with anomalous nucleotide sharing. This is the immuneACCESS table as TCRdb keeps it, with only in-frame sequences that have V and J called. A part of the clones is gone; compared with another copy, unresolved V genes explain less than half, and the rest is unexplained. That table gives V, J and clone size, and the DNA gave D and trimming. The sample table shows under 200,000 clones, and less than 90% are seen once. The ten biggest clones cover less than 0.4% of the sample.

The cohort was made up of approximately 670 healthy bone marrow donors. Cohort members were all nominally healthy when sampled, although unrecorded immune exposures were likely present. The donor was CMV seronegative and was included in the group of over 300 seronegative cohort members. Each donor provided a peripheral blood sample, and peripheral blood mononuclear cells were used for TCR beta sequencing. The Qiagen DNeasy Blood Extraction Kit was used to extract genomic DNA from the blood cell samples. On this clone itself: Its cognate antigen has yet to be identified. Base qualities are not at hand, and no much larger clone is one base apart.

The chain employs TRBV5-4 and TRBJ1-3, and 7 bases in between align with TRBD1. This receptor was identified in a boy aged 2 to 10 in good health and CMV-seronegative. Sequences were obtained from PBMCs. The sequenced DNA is TGTGCCAGCAGCCAACAGGGGACCTCTGGAAACACCATATATTTT. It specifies CASSQQGTSGNTIYF.